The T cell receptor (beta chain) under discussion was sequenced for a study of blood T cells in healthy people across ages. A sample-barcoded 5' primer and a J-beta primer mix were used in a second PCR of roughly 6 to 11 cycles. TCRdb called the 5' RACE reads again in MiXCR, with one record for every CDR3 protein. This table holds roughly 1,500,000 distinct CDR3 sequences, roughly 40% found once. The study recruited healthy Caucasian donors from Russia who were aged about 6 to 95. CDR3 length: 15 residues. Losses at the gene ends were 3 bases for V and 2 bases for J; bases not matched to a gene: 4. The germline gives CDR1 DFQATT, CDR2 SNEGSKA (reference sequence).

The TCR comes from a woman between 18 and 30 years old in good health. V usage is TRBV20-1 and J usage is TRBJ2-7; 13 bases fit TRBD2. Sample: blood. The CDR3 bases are TGCAGTGCTAGGGGGACTAGCGGGACCACCTACGAGCAGTACTTC. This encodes CSARGTSGTTYEQYF.